This TCR beta chain originates from a study of blood T cell repertoires in COVID-19. Study context: The origin of the acute and convalescent COVID-19 samples was the United States, Italy and Spain. Nucleic acid was either cDNA or gDNA, and it came from T cells, B-cell-depleted T cells, or PBMCs.

Original processing methods: By means of reference gene primer amplification, nucleated cell counts were estimated. The protocol was immunoSEQ multiplex PCR, while the TCRdb copy is restricted to in-frame clones and leaves out a portion. The DNA gave D and trimming, while V, J and clone size come from that table. The table has roughly 100,000 clones, more than 75% seen once. V was clipped by 0 bases and J by 8 bases, with 14 bases between them. Germline CDR1 reads SGHVS; CDR2 reads FNYEAQ. The CDR3 extends over 15 amino acids. The chain combines TRBV7-6 with TRBJ2-1, with a weak D call TRBD2 (7 bases). The TCR comes from a human donor in a cohort sampled during active COVID-19. The specimen sequenced was peripheral blood. The CDR3 sequence: CASSLAGGLRDEQFF. CDR3 bases: TGTGCCAGCAGCTTAGCGGGGGGGCTTCGGGATGAGCAGTTCTTC.